The entry below gives a single TCR beta chain sequence along with its context. The V end was cut by 4 bases, the J end by 5 bases, with 18 bases between. The CDR3 sequence is 15 residues long. The germline V gene has CDR1 SEHNR and CDR2 FQNEAQ (reference sequence). The study ran its PCR with 60 Vbeta and 13 Jbeta primers. Measured with immunoSEQ multiplex PCR; TCRdb has only the in-frame clones, and not every one. In the table there are approximately 190,000 clones, more than 70% of which are singletons. This sample was included in a study of cytomegalovirus exposure and HLA in healthy donors. Sequencing was done on a sample of PBMCs. This rearrangement joins TRBV7-9 to TRBJ2-7; D is possibly TRBD1 (6 bases). This sequence originates from a man aged 40-50 years in good health and CMV-seropositive. The CDR3 sequence is CASSSQGRGVDEQYF. The CDR3 DNA reads as TGTGCCAGCAGCTCCCAAGGCAGGGGAGTCGACGAGCAGTACTTC.